This is a list of T cell receptor beta chains from one sample in a study of Graves' ophthalmopathy and Graves' hyperthyroidism. TCRdb ran MiXCR on the multiplex PCR reads and lists one entry per CDR3 protein. The table lists around 1,000,000 distinct CDR3 sequences, about 35% of them singletons. Sequencing was done on a sample of peripheral blood or thyroid tissue (not recorded which). All receptors come from an adult man with Graves' hyperthyroidism. The CDR3 runs from the conserved cysteine through the conserved F or W. D genes are given only for firm matches. Clone size is shown for a subset of rows, as once, few, many or a class of expanded clone.

clone size: many
J gene: TRBJ1-2
D gene: TRBD1
V gene: TRBV29-1
CDR3 DNA: TGCAGCGCCTACGGGACAGAAAATGGCTACACCTTC
CDR3 protein: CSAYGTENGYTF

clone size: many
J gene: TRBJ2-7
D gene: .
V gene: TRBV20-1
CDR3 DNA: TGCAGTGCTGTGGCCGGCCCCTACGAGCAGTACTTC
CDR3 protein: CSAVAGPYEQYF

clone size: .
J gene: TRBJ2-6
D gene: .
V gene: TRBV29-1
CDR3 DNA: TGCAGCGTTGCGGGGGACTCTGGGGCCAACGTCCTGACTTTC
CDR3 protein: CSVAGDSGANVLTF

clone size: .
J gene: TRBJ2-5
D gene: TRBD1
V gene: TRBV20-1
CDR3 DNA: TGCAGTGCACAAGACAGGGGGTCAAGTAGTGGTCAGTACTTC
CDR3 protein: CSAQDRGSSSGQYF

clone size: many
J gene: TRBJ2-5
D gene: TRBD1
V gene: TRBV7-9
CDR3 DNA: TGTGCCAGCAGCTTACCGCAGGGGGTGAGGGAGACCCAGTACTTC
CDR3 protein: CASSLPQGVRETQYF

clone size: .
J gene: TRBJ2-7
D gene: .
V gene: TRBV10-3
CDR3 DNA: TGTGCCAGCAGTTTAGCGCCGGTCTACGAGCAGTACTTC
CDR3 protein: CASSLAPVYEQYF

clone size: few
J gene: TRBJ2-5
D gene: .
V gene: TRBV5-1
CDR3 DNA: TGCGCCAGCAGCTCCCAGGGAAGCGAAGAGACCCAGTACTTC
CDR3 protein: CASSSQGSEETQYF

clone size: .
J gene: TRBJ1-5
D gene: .
V gene: TRBV20-1
CDR3 DNA: TGCAGTGCCTCTCCCCGTATACGGGGTAATCAGCCCCAGCATTTT
CDR3 protein: CSASPRIRGNQPQHF

clone size: .
J gene: TRBJ2-7
D gene: .
V gene: TRBV9
CDR3 DNA: TGTGCCAGCAGCGTAGTGGGGGACCTAGGCATCGACGAGCAGTACTTC
CDR3 protein: CASSVVGDLGIDEQYF

clone size: many
J gene: TRBJ2-2
D gene: .
V gene: TRBV7-9
CDR3 DNA: TGTGCCAGCAGCTTAATCAGGGCCACCGGGGAGCTGTTTTTT
CDR3 protein: CASSLIRATGELFF

clone size: .
J gene: TRBJ2-7
D gene: TRBD2
V gene: TRBV7-8
CDR3 DNA: TGTGCCAGCAGCTGGGAGGGGAAGCAGTACTTC
CDR3 protein: CASSWEGKQYF

clone size: few
J gene: TRBJ2-5
D gene: .
V gene: TRBV5-6
CDR3 DNA: TGTGCCAGCAGCGCGCACGGGGTTTGGGAGCAAGAGACCCAGTACTTC
CDR3 protein: CASSAHGVWEQETQYF

clone size: few
J gene: TRBJ1-4
D gene: .
V gene: TRBV14
CDR3 DNA: TGTGCCAGCAGCCAGAGGTATACGGTTCCCCTTAATGAAAAACTGTTTTTT
CDR3 protein: CASSQRYTVPLNEKLFF

clone size: many
J gene: TRBJ2-5
D gene: .
V gene: TRBV5-1
CDR3 DNA: TGCGCCAGCAGGGCAGGGCAAGAGACCCAGTACTTC
CDR3 protein: CASRAGQETQYF

clone size: many
J gene: TRBJ1-3
D gene: .
V gene: TRBV15
CDR3 DNA: TGTGCCACCAGCAACGTTAGAGGGATCTTTGGAAACACCATATATTTT
CDR3 protein: CATSNVRGIFGNTIYF

clone size: few
J gene: TRBJ1-1
D gene: TRBD1
V gene: TRBV11-2
CDR3 DNA: TGTGCCAGCAGCTTACGAAGGGACAGGGGAGGCACTGAAGCTTTCTTT
CDR3 protein: CASSLRRDRGGTEAFF

clone size: many
J gene: TRBJ2-5
D gene: TRBD1
V gene: TRBV20-1
CDR3 DNA: TGCAGTGCCCCCGACAGGGATCAAGAGACCCAGTACTTC
CDR3 protein: CSAPDRDQETQYF

clone size: .
J gene: TRBJ1-2
D gene: TRBD1
V gene: TRBV12-3/TRBV12-4
CDR3 DNA: TGTGCCAGCAGTAAACAGGGGATGAGCTATGGCCACACCTTC
CDR3 protein: CASSKQGMSYGHTF

clone size: few
J gene: TRBJ1-3
D gene: .
V gene: TRBV27
CDR3 DNA: TGTGCCAGCAGTTTACCGCGGCTAAACACCATATATTTT
CDR3 protein: CASSLPRLNTIYF

clone size: .
J gene: TRBJ2-2
D gene: .
V gene: TRBV11-2
CDR3 DNA: TGTGCCAGCAGCTTAAATTCGGAGCGGCCATATCACACCGGGGAGCTGTTTTTT
CDR3 protein: CASSLNSERPYHTGELFF

clone size: .
J gene: TRBJ1-3
D gene: .
V gene: TRBV20-1
CDR3 DNA: TGCAGTGCAACTAGGATCTCTGGAAACACCATAGATTTT
CDR3 protein: CSATRISGNTIDF

clone size: few
J gene: TRBJ1-3
D gene: .
V gene: TRBV2
CDR3 DNA: TGTGCCAGCAGAACGGGACTTCCCAGCTCTGGAAACACCATATATTTT
CDR3 protein: CASRTGLPSSGNTIYF

clone size: many
J gene: TRBJ2-7
D gene: TRBD2
V gene: TRBV7-8
CDR3 DNA: TGTGCCAGCAGCTTAGGCGGGAGCACCTACGAGCAGTACTTC
CDR3 protein: CASSLGGSTYEQYF

clone size: .
J gene: TRBJ1-6
D gene: TRBD1
V gene: TRBV30
CDR3 DNA: TGTGCCTGGAGGACAGGGGACAATTCACCCCTCCACTTT
CDR3 protein: CAWRTGDNSPLHF

clone size: .
J gene: TRBJ1-1
D gene: .
V gene: TRBV6-5
CDR3 DNA: TGTGCCAGCAGTACGGAACAGGGCATGAACACTGAAGCTTTCTTT
CDR3 protein: CASSTEQGMNTEAFF

clone size: few
J gene: TRBJ1-2
D gene: .
V gene: TRBV29-1
CDR3 DNA: TGCAGCGTCACGGGCAGGAACTCTGGAAACACCTTC
CDR3 protein: CSVTGRNSGNTF

clone size: .
J gene: TRBJ1-6
D gene: .
V gene: TRBV25-1
CDR3 DNA: TGTGCCAGCAGTAGGGCAGGGCGCCACTTT
CDR3 protein: CASSRAGRHF

clone size: few
J gene: TRBJ1-1
D gene: .
V gene: TRBV30
CDR3 DNA: TGTGCCTGGAGTGGGGACACCGAGAGTGAAGCTTTCTTT
CDR3 protein: CAWSGDTESEAFF

clone size: many
J gene: TRBJ1-5
D gene: .
V gene: TRBV6-6
CDR3 DNA: TGTGCCAGCAGTTTGGTTCGCTTCAATCAGCCCCAGCATTTT
CDR3 protein: CASSLVRFNQPQHF

clone size: .
J gene: TRBJ1-5
D gene: .
V gene: TRBV10-3
CDR3 DNA: TGTGCCAGCAGTCTAATAATCGGCGAGCAGCCCCAGCATTTT
CDR3 protein: CASSLIIGEQPQHF

clone size: many
J gene: TRBJ1-2
D gene: .
V gene: TRBV29-1
CDR3 DNA: TGCAGCGTAGGCGCGGCAGGATCCGGCTACACCTTC
CDR3 protein: CSVGAAGSGYTF

clone size: .
J gene: TRBJ2-7
D gene: TRBD2
V gene: TRBV10-2
CDR3 DNA: TGCGCCAGCAGAACGGGACTAGCGGGAGTTGAGCAGTACTTC
CDR3 protein: CASRTGLAGVEQYF

clone size: many
J gene: TRBJ1-6
D gene: .
V gene: TRBV7-9
CDR3 DNA: TGTGCCAGCAGCGCCCAGGTTAGATTTTCACCCCTCCACTTT
CDR3 protein: CASSAQVRFSPLHF

clone size: many
J gene: TRBJ1-1
D gene: .
V gene: TRBV14
CDR3 DNA: TGTGCCAGCAGCCTTACAGTAACAAACACTGAAGCTTTCTTT
CDR3 protein: CASSLTVTNTEAFF

clone size: many
J gene: TRBJ1-3
D gene: .
V gene: TRBV15
CDR3 DNA: TGTGCCACCAGCAGAGGAGGGGGCTCTGGAAACACCATATATTTT
CDR3 protein: CATSRGGGSGNTIYF

clone size: many
J gene: TRBJ2-5
D gene: .
V gene: TRBV7-6
CDR3 DNA: TGTGCCAGCAGCCCAAGGGTCCTTGGGGGAGAGACCCAGTACTTC
CDR3 protein: CASSPRVLGGETQYF

clone size: many
J gene: TRBJ2-6
D gene: .
V gene: TRBV7-3
CDR3 DNA: TGTGCCAGCAGCCGTACAGGGTCTTCTGGGGCCAACGTCCTGACTTTC
CDR3 protein: CASSRTGSSGANVLTF

clone size: few
J gene: TRBJ1-2
D gene: .
V gene: TRBV12-3/TRBV12-4
CDR3 DNA: TGTGCCAGCAGTCGGGAGGACTATGGCTACACCTTC
CDR3 protein: CASSREDYGYTF

clone size: many
J gene: TRBJ1-2
D gene: .
V gene: TRBV2
CDR3 DNA: TGTGCCAGCAGTGCAGGGGCCCGTGGTGGCTACACCTTC
CDR3 protein: CASSAGARGGYTF

clone size: few
J gene: TRBJ2-7
D gene: TRBD2
V gene: TRBV19
CDR3 DNA: TGTGCCAGTAGTGCCCTCGGACTAGCGGGAGTGCCCTACGAGCAGTACTTC
CDR3 protein: CASSALGLAGVPYEQYF

clone size: few
J gene: TRBJ2-7
D gene: .
V gene: TRBV6-5
CDR3 DNA: TGTGCCAGCAGTTACTCCAGGGTAAAGTCTCTCGAGCAGTACTTC
CDR3 protein: CASSYSRVKSLEQYF

clone size: .
J gene: TRBJ2-7
D gene: .
V gene: TRBV10-3
CDR3 DNA: TGTGCCTGCAGTGCTGGAACCGCCCCTGGGGGGTACGAGCAGTACTTC
CDR3 protein: CACSAGTAPGGYEQYF

clone size: many
J gene: TRBJ2-7
D gene: .
V gene: TRBV10-3
CDR3 DNA: TGTGCCACCCAGGCGGGCGTCCCCTACGAGCAGTACTTC
CDR3 protein: CATQAGVPYEQYF

clone size: many
J gene: TRBJ1-6
D gene: .
V gene: TRBV7-3
CDR3 DNA: TGTGCCAGCAGCGTCAGTAACCGAAATTCACCCCTCCACTTT
CDR3 protein: CASSVSNRNSPLHF

clone size: many
J gene: TRBJ1-2
D gene: .
V gene: TRBV6-1
CDR3 DNA: TGTGCCAGCAGCGGAACAGGGTATGGTGGCTACACCTTC
CDR3 protein: CASSGTGYGGYTF

clone size: few
J gene: TRBJ1-3
D gene: TRBD1
V gene: TRBV12-3/TRBV12-4
CDR3 DNA: TGTGCCAGCAGTTTACAGGGGGCCGTAGGAAACACCATATATTTT
CDR3 protein: CASSLQGAVGNTIYF

clone size: .
J gene: TRBJ1-1
D gene: TRBD1
V gene: TRBV29-1
CDR3 DNA: TGCAGCGTTGGGCGGACAGGGAGTACTGAAGCTTTCTTT
CDR3 protein: CSVGRTGSTEAFF

clone size: once
J gene: TRBJ1-4
D gene: .
V gene: TRBV20-1
CDR3 DNA: TGCAGTGCTTGGGACTCGGATGAGACCGATGAAAAACTGTTTTTT
CDR3 protein: CSAWDSDETDEKLFF

clone size: few
J gene: TRBJ2-7
D gene: TRBD2
V gene: TRBV6-2/TRBV6-3
CDR3 DNA: TGTGCCAGCAGTTACGGCGGGAGGGCTCAAGAGCAGTACTTC
CDR3 protein: CASSYGGRAQEQYF

clone size: few
J gene: TRBJ1-2
D gene: TRBD1
V gene: TRBV2
CDR3 DNA: TGTGCCAGCGGCAGCGGACAGGGAGGGTATGGCTACACCTTC
CDR3 protein: CASGSGQGGYGYTF

clone size: many
J gene: TRBJ1-5
D gene: TRBD1
V gene: TRBV25-1
CDR3 DNA: TGTGCCAGCAGTGATGACAGGGTTAGTCAGCCCCAGCATTTT
CDR3 protein: CASSDDRVSQPQHF

clone size: .
J gene: TRBJ2-7
D gene: TRBD2
V gene: TRBV10-3
CDR3 DNA: TGTGCCATCAGTGATGGTAATAGCGGGAGACTGGCCTACGAGCAGTACTTC
CDR3 protein: CAISDGNSGRLAYEQYF

clone size: .
J gene: TRBJ2-5
D gene: TRBD2
V gene: TRBV25-1
CDR3 DNA: TGTGCCAGCAGTGATATGGGTAGCGGGAGTCAAGAGACCCAGTACTTC
CDR3 protein: CASSDMGSGSQETQYF

clone size: many
J gene: TRBJ2-7
D gene: TRBD2
V gene: TRBV6-5
CDR3 DNA: TGTGCCAGCAGCCGACTAGCGGATGTATACGAGCAGTACTTC
CDR3 protein: CASSRLADVYEQYF

clone size: few
J gene: TRBJ2-7
D gene: .
V gene: TRBV6-5
CDR3 DNA: TGTGCCAGCAGTTACGATGGGGCCACCTACGAGCAGTACTTC
CDR3 protein: CASSYDGATYEQYF